This entry features one T cell receptor beta chain sequence. Ophthalmopathy cases met thresholds of Clinical Activity Score at least 3, NOSPECS grade at least 4 and duration under 3 months. Each diagnosis drew on symptoms, thyroxine, TRAb, thyroid ultrasound and orbital computed tomography findings. RNA transcripts were the template for amplifying TCR beta CDR3 regions. When the TCR CDR3 underwent first-round RT-PCR, the HTBI primer set was used. TCRdb reanalysed the multiplex PCR reads using MiXCR and keeps one entry per CDR3 protein. The sample yields a few hundred thousand distinct CDR3 sequences, 15% to 20% seen once. The sample belongs to a study of T cells in Graves' hyperthyroidism and ophthalmopathy. The V and J ends lost 9 bases and 2 bases respectively, with 13 bases between them. The CDR3 extends over 13 amino acids. Germline-derived CDR1 and CDR2 are LNHDA and SQIVND (reference sequence).

This receptor was taken from a woman aged 55-70 years with Graves' ophthalmopathy. The sample comprised blood. The chain joins TRBV19 to TRBJ1-1, with D perhaps TRBD1 (5 bases). CDR3 DNA sequence: TGTGCCAGCCAAAATTGGGACAACACTGAAGCTTTCTTT. As protein: CASQNWDNTEAFF.